This T cell receptor (beta chain) was captured in a study of blood T cell repertoires in COVID-19. TCRdb's copy holds only in-frame clones and misses some; the assay was immunoSEQ multiplex PCR. The table has under 450,000 clones, 91% seen once; the top ten hold 0.8% to 0.9%. Looked up from germline, CDR1 is MNHEY and CDR2 is SMNVEV (reference sequence). The CDR3 sequence is 15 residues long. Trimming took 6 bases from V and 3 from J, leaving 18 bases between them. The V call is TRBV27, the J call TRBJ2-7; D may be TRBD1 (6 bases). This sequence originates from a woman in her 40s who had been exposed to COVID-19. The sample was PBMCs or T cells enriched from blood (not recorded which). The CDR3 spells CASRGVTDRIYEQYF. The DNA of the CDR3 is TGTGCCAGCAGGGGGGTCACGGACAGAATCTACGAGCAGTACTTC.